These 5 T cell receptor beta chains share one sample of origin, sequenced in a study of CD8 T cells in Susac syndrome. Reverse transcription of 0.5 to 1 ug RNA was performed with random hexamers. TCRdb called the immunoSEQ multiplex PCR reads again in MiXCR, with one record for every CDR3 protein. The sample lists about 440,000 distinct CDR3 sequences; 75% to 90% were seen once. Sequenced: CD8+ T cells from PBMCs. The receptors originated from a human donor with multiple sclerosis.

CDR3 region: CATSDLHARDTYNEQFF. The CDR3 bases are TGTGCCACCAGTGATTTGCATGCGCGGGATACCTACAATGAGCAGTTCTTC. The chain carries TRBV24-1 and TRBJ2-1, with a possible D match to TRBD2 (6 bases). Germline-derived CDR1 and CDR2 are KGHDR and SFDVKD. This CDR3 comprises 17 residues. V lost 0 bases and J lost 2, with 13 bases in between.

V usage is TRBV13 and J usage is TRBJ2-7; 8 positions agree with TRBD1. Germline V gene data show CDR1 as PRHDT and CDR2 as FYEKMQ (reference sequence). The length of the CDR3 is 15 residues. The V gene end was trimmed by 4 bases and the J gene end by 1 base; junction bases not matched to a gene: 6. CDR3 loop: CASSSTRDRSYEQYF. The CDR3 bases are TGTGCCAGCAGCTCCACCCGGGACAGGTCCTACGAGCAGTACTTC.

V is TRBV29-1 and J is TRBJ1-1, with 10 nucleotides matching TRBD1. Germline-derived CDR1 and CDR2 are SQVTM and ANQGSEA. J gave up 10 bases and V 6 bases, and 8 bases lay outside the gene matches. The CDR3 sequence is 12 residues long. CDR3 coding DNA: TGCAGCGTCGGGACAGGGGAGGTAGGAGCTTTCTTT. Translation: CSVGTGEVGAFF.

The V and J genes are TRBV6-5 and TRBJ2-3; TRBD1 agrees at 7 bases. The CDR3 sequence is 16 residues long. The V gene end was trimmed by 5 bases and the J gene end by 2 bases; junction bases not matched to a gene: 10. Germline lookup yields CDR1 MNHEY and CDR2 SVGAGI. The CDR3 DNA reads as TGTGCCAGCAGTATCGACAGGGTATCTTACACAGATACGCAGTATTTT. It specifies CASSIDRVSYTDTQYF.

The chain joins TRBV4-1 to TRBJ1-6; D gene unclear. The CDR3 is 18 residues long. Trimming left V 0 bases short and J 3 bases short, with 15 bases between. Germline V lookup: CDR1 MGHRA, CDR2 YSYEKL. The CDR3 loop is CASSQEETLSGYNSPLHF. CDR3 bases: TGCGCCAGCAGCCAAGAAGAAACCTTGTCGGGCTATAATTCACCCCTCCACTTT.